This T cell receptor beta chain was observed in a study of T cells in Graves' hyperthyroidism and ophthalmopathy. In germline, CDR1 is SEHNR, CDR2 FQNEAQ (reference sequence). V lost 5 bases and J lost 0; bases outside the gene matches: 4. CDR3 length: 15 residues. RNA transcripts yielded amplified TCR beta CDR3 regions. Primed by the HTBI set, a first-round RT-PCR was run on the TCR CDR3. TCRdb reprocessed the multiplex PCR reads with MiXCR, giving one entry per CDR3 protein. The repertoire holds about 400,000 distinct CDR3 sequences, with around 15% as singletons. The TCR originated in a man aged 18 to 29 with Graves' ophthalmopathy. The chain links TRBV7-9 to TRBJ2-1; TRBD1 aligns across 7 bases. Sequencing used blood. CDR3 residues: CASSTTGSSYNEQFF. CDR3 bases: TGTGCCAGCAGCACGACAGGGAGCTCCTACAATGAGCAGTTCTTC. Based on the CDR3 plus reference TRBV7-9 and TRBJ2-1, the full variable domain is DTGVSQNPRHKITKRGQNVTFRCDPISEHNRLYWYRQTLGQGPEFLTYFQNEAQLEKSRLLSDRFSAERPKGSFSTLEIQRTEQGDSAMYLCASSTTGSSYNEQFFGPGTRLTVL.